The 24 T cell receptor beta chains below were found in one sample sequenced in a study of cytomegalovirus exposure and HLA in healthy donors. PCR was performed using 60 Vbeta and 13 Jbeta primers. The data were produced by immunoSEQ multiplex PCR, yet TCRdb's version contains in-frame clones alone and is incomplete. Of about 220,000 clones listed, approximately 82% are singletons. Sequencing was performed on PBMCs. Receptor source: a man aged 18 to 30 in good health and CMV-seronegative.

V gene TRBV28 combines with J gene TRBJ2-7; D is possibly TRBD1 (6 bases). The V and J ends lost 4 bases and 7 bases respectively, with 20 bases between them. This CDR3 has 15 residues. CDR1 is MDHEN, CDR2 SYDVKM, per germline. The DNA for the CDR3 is TGTGCCAGCAGTTCCCTTAACCTCGGGACAAGGGAGCAGTACTTC. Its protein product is CASSSLNLGTREQYF.

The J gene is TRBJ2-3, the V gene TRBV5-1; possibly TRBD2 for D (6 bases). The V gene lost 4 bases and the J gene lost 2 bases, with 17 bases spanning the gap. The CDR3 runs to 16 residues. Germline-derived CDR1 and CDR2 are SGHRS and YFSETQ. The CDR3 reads CASSVGSGSSTDTQYF. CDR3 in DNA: TGCGCCAGCAGCGTAGGTAGCGGCAGTTCCACAGATACGCAGTATTTT.

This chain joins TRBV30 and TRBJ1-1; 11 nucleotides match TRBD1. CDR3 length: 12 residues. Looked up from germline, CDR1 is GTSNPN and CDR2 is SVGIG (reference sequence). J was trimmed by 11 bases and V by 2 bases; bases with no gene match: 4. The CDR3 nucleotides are TGTGCCTGGAGTCTGGGACAGGGGGGTGCTTTCTTT. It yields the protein CAWSLGQGGAFF.

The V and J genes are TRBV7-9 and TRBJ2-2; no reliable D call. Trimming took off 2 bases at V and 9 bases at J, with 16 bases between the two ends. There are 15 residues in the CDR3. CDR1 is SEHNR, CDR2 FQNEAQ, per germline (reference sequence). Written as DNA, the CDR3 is TGTGCCAGCAGCTTAAGTTCCGACTGGTACCGGGAGCTGTTTTTT. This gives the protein CASSLSSDWYRELFF.

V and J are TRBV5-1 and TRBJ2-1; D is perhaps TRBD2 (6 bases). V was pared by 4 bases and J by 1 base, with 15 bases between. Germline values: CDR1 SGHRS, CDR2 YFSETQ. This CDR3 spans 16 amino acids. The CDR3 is CASSPRGDSSYNEQFF. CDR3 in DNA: TGCGCCAGCAGCCCCCGTGGGGACTCTTCCTACAATGAGCAGTTCTTC.

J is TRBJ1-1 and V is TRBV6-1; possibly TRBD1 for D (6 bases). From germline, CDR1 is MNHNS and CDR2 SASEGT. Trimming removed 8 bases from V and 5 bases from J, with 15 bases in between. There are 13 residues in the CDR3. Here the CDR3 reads CASGLDRGTEAFF. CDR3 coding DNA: TGTGCCAGCGGTTTGGACAGAGGGACTGAAGCTTTCTTT.

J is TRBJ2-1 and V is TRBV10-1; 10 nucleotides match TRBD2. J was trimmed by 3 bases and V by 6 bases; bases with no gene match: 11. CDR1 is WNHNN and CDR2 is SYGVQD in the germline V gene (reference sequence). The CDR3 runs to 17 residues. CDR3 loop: CASSVGAAGGYYNEQFF. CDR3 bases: TGCGCCAGCAGCGTCGGGGCAGCGGGAGGGTACTACAATGAGCAGTTCTTC.

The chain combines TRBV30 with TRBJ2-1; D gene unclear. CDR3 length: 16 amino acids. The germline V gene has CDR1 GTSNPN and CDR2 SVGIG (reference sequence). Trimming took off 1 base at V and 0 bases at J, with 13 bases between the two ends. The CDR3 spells CAWSDPSASSYNEQFF. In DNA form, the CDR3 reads TGTGCCTGGAGTGACCCTTCGGCTAGCTCCTACAATGAGCAGTTCTTC.

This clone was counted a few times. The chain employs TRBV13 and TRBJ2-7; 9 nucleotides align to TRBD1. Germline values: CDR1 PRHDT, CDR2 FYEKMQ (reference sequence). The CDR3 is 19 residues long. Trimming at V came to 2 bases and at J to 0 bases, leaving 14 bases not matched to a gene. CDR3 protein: CASSLTGGREGRASYEQYF. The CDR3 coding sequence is TGTGCCAGCAGCTTAACAGGGGGCAGGGAAGGGCGGGCCTCCTACGAGCAGTACTTC.

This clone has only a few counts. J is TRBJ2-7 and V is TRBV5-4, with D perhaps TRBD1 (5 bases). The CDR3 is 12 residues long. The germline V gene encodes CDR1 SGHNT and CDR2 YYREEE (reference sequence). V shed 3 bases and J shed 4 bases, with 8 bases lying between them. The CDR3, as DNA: TGTGCCAGCAGCTCGACAGAATACGAGCAGTACTTC. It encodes CASSSTEYEQYF.

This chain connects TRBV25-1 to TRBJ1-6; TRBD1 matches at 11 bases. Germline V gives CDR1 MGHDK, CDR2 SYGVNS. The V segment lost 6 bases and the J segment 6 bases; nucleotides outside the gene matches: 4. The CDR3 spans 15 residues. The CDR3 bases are TGTGCCAGCAGCCGGGGGACAGGGGGTAATTCACCCCTCCACTTT. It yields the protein CASSRGTGGNSPLHF.

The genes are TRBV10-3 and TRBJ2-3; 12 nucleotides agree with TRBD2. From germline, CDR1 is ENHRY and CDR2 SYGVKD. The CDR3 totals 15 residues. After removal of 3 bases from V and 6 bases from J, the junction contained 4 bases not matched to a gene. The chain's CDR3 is CAISDSTSGRDTQYF. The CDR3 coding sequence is TGTGCCATCAGTGATTCTACTAGCGGGAGGGATACGCAGTATTTT.

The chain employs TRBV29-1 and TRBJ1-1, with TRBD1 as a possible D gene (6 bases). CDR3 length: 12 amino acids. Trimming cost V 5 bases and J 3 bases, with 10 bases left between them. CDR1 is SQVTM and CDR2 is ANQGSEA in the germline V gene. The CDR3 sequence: CSVRTAYTEAFF. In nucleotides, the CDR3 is TGCAGCGTTAGGACAGCTTACACTGAAGCTTTCTTT.

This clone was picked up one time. CDR3 in DNA: TGTGCCTGGAGTACGTGGACAGAAGCGGGGAGCTCCTACAATGAGCAGTTCTTC. Translating gives CAWSTWTEAGSSYNEQFF. The V and J genes are TRBV30 and TRBJ2-1, with D maybe TRBD2 (7 bases). V shed 2 bases and J shed 0 bases, with 20 bases lying between them. The germline CDR1 and CDR2 sequences are GTSNPN and SVGIG (reference sequence). This CDR3 has 18 residues.

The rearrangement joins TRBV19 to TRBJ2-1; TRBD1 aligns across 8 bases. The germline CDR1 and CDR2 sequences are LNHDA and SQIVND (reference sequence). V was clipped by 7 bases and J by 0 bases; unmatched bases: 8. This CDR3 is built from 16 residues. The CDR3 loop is CASNPWTGSSYNEQFF. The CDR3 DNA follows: TGTGCCAGTAATCCTTGGACAGGGAGCTCCTACAATGAGCAGTTCTTC.

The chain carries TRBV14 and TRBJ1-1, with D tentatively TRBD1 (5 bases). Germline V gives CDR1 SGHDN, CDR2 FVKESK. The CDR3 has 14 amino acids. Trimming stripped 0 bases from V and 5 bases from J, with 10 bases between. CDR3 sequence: CASSQDLQGTEAFF. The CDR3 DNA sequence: TGTGCCAGCAGCCAAGATCTTCAGGGTACTGAAGCTTTCTTT.

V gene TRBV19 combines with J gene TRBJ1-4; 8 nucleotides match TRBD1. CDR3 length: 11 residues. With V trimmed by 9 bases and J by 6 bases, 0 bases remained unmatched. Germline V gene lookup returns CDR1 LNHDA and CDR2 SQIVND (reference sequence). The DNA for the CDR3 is TGTGCCAGGACAGGGGATGAAAAACTGTTTTTT. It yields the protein CARTGDEKLFF. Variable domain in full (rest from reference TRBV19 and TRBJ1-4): DGGITQSPKYLFRKEGQNVTLSCEQNLNHDAMYWYRQDPGQGLRLIYYSQIVNDFQKGDIAEGYSVSREKKESFPLTVTSAQKNPTAFYLCARTGDEKLFFGSGTQLSVL.

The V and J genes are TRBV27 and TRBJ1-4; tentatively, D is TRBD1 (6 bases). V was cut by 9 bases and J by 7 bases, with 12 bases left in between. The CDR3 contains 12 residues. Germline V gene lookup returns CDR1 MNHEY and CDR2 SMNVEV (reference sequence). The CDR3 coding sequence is TGTGCCAGTATGGGAGGGGGTGAAAAACTGTTTTTT. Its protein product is CASMGGGEKLFF.

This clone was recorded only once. The CDR3 DNA is TGTGCCAGCAGCCTCGACTATACGCAGTATTTT. Encoded protein: CASSLDYTQYF. The chain recombines TRBV7-8 with TRBJ2-3; D is unclear. Germline values: CDR1 SGHVS, CDR2 FQNEAQ. This CDR3 has 11 amino acids. Trimming cost V 5 bases and J 7 bases, with 7 bases left between them.

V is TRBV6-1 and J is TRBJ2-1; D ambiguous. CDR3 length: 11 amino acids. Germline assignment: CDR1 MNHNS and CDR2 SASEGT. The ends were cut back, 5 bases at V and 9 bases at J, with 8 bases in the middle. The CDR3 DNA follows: TGTGCCAGCAGTTACGGCGGTGAGCAGTTCTTC. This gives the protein CASSYGGEQFF.

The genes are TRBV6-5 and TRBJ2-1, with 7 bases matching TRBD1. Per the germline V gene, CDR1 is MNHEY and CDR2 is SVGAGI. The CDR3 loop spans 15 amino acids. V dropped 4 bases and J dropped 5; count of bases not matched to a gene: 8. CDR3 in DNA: TGTGCCAGCAGTTGGACAGGTAGATTGGACAATGAGCAGTTCTTC. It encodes CASSWTGRLDNEQFF.

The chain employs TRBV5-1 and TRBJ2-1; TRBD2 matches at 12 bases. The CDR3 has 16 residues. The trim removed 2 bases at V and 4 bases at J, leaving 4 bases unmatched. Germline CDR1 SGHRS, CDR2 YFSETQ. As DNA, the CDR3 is TGCGCCAGCAGCTTAAGGACTAGCGGGGTATACAATGAGCAGTTCTTC. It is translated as CASSLRTSGVYNEQFF.

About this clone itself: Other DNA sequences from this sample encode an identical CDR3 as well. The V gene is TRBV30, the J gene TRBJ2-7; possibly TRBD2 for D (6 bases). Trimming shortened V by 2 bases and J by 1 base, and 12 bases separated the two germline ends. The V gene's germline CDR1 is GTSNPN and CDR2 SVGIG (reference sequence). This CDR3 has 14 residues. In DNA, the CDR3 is TGTGCCTGGAGTACCGGGACTGGATCCTACGAGCAGTACTTC. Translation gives CAWSTGTGSYEQYF.

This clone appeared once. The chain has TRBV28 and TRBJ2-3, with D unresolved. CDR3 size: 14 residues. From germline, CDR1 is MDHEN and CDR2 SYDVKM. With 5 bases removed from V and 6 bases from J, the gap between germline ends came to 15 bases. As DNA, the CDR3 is TGTGCCAGCAGTATTGATCCAACCCGGGATACGCAGTATTTT. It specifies CASSIDPTRDTQYF.